The clone carrying this TCR beta chain was picked up many times. What it binds is unknown. After constant-region reverse-primer amplification, full-length variable regions underwent semi-nested PCR with Nested Universal Primer A. TCRdb redid the calling of the 5' RACE reads with MiXCR, one entry per CDR3 protein. This sample has about 59,000 distinct CDR3 sequences, with less than 25% found just once. Cells sorted as Tregs were CD4+, CD25+ and CD127-/low. Germline values: CDR1 LGHNA, CDR2 YNFKEQ. The CDR3 is made up of 16 amino acids. Trimming cost V 4 bases and J 6 bases; bases outside gene matches: 14. The study's findings and limits: In terms of TCR gene usage, tumor memory CD4+ T cells clustered together with blood and lymph node memory CD4+ cells, as well as with lymph node naive CD4+ cells. Greatest tumor Treg TCR overlap was with tumor naive CD4+ cells.

This sequence originates from a female donor with breast cancer. The source material was tumor-infiltrating Tregs sorted from the breast tumor. V usage is TRBV4-2 and J usage is TRBJ2-7; 8 bases agree with TRBD2. The CDR3 DNA reads TGTGCCAGCAGCCCCACCACGGAGGGACTAGTTGCCGAGCAGTACTTC. It is translated as CASSPTTEGLVAEQYF.